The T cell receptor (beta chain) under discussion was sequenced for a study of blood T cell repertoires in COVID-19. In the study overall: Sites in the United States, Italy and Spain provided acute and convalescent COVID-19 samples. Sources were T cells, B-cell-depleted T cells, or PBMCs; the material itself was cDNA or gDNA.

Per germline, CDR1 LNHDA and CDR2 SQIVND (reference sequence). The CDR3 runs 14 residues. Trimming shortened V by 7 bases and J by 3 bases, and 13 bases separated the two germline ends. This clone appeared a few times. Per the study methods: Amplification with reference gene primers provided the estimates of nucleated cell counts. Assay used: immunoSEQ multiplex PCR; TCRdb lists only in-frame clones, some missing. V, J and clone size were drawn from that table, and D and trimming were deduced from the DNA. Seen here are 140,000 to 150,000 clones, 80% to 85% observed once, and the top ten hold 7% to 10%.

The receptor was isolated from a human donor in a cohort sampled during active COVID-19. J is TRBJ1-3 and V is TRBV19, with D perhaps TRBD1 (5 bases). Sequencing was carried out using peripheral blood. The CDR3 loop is CASTSDNHGNTIYF. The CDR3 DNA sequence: TGTGCCAGTACCTCGGACAACCATGGAAACACCATATATTTT. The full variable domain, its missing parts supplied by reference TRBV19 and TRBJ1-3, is DGGITQSPKYLFRKEGQNVTLSCEQNLNHDAMYWYRQDPGQGLRLIYYSQIVNDFQKGDIAEGYSVSREKKESFPLTVTSAQKNPTAFYLCASTSDNHGNTIYFGEGSWLTVV.